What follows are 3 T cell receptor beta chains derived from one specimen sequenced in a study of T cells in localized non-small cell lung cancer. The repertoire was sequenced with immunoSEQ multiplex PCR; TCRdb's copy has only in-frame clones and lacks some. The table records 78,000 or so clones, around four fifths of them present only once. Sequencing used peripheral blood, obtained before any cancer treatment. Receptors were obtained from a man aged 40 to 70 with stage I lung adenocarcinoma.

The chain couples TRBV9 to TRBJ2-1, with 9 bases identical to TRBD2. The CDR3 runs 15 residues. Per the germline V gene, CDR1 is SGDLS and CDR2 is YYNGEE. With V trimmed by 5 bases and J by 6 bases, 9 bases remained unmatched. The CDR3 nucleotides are TGTGCCAGCAGGAGGGGCGGCGGGAGGGCCAATGAGCAGTTCTTC. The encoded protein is CASRRGGGRANEQFF.

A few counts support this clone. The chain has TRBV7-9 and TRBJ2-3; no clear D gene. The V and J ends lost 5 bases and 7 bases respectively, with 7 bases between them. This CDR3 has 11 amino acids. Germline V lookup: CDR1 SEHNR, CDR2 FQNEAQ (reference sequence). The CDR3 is CASSPGHTQYF. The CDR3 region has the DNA TGTGCCAGCAGCCCCGGCCATACGCAGTATTTT.

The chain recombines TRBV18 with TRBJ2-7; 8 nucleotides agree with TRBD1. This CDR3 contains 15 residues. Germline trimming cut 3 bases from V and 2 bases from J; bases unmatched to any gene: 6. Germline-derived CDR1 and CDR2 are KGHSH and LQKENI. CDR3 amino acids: CASSPDGTGAYEQYF. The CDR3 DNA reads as TGTGCCAGCTCACCGGACGGGACAGGTGCCTACGAGCAGTACTTC.